This TCR beta chain derives from a study of blood T cell repertoires in COVID-19. Study background: From T cells, B-cell-depleted T cells, or PBMCs came the material, which was cDNA or gDNA.

Germline V gene lookup returns CDR1 SGHVS and CDR2 FNYEAQ. This CDR3 is built from 14 residues. The germline V and J ends were trimmed by 4 bases and 1 base, with 10 bases remaining between them. This clone was counted once. Original processing methods: Estimated nucleated cell counts came from reference gene primer amplification. Generated by immunoSEQ multiplex PCR, the TCRdb table keeps only in-frame clones and is missing some. V, J and clone size were drawn from that table, and D and trimming were deduced from the DNA. The table has about 390,000 clones, about 83% seen once. The source of this sequence is a woman in her 50s who had recovered from COVID-19. The rearrangement links TRBV7-6 to TRBJ2-5; no definite D call. The sample consisted of PBMCs or T cells enriched from blood (not recorded which). CDR3: CASSSPYGQETQYF. The CDR3 DNA is TGTGCCAGCAGCTCCCCCTACGGCCAAGAGACCCAGTACTTC.